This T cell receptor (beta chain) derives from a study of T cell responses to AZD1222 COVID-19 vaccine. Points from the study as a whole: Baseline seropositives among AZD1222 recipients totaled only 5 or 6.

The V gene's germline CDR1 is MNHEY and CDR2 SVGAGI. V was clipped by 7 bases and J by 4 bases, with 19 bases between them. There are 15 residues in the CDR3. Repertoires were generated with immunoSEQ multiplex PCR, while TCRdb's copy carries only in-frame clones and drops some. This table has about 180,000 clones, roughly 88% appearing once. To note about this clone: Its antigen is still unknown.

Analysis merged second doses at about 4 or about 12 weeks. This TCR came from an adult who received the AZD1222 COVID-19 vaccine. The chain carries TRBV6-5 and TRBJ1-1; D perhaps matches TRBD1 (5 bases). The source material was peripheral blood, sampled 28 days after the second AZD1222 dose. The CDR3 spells CASTSQVHRSTEAFF. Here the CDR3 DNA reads TGTGCCAGCACCTCACAGGTCCATCGATCCACTGAAGCTTTCTTT.